The present T cell receptor beta chain was sequenced within a study of T cell responses to AZD1222 COVID-19 vaccine. About the research overall: Both about-4-week and about-12-week second-dose recipients were combined.

Study findings and constraints: At baseline, seropositivity was found in only a handful of AZD1222 recipients. The sample set comprised mostly white British donors with more females, and clonal diversity was possibly underestimated. After the peak T cell response, and only then, were repertoires sampled.

Trimming left V 1 base short and J 3 bases short, with 7 bases between. Germline V lookup: CDR1 LGHDT, CDR2 YNNKEL (reference sequence). This CDR3 spans 13 amino acids. The table came from immunoSEQ multiplex PCR; TCRdb's copy has only in-frame clones and leaves some out. The sample consists of approximately 120,000 clones, approximately 91% of them appearing once. As to this clone: Its antigen is not known.

This chain links TRBV3-1 (or the pseudogene TRBV3-2) with TRBJ2-7; no clear D gene. The origin of this receptor is an adult in good health. The starting material was peripheral blood, obtained on day 0 of AZD1222 vaccination. CDR3 amino acids: CASSQVPNYEQYF. The CDR3 DNA follows: TGTGCCAGCAGCCAAGTTCCCAACTACGAGCAGTACTTC.